Presented here are 31 T cell receptor beta chains from one specimen sequenced in a study of T cell responses to AZD1222 COVID-19 vaccine. Method: immunoSEQ multiplex PCR; TCRdb's copy keeps in-frame clones and lacks some. The top ten hold around 1.7% of the sample, which has about 150,000 clones, roughly 87% seen once. The sequencing used peripheral blood, collected 28 days after the second AZD1222 dose. All receptors come from an adult who received the AZD1222 COVID-19 vaccine.

The count of this clone is one. This chain links TRBV11-3 with TRBJ2-1; 14 bases fit TRBD2. After removal of 1 base from V and 4 bases from J, the junction contained 0 bases not matched to a gene. This CDR3 has 16 residues. The germline V gene encodes CDR1 SGHNT and CDR2 YENEEA. CDR3 protein: CASSLGLAGGYNEQFF. CDR3 nucleotides: TGTGCCAGCAGCTTAGGACTAGCGGGAGGGTACAATGAGCAGTTCTTC.

V is TRBV5-4 and J is TRBJ2-1, with D perhaps TRBD1 (5 bases). This CDR3 spans 14 amino acids. V was trimmed by 2 bases and J by 8 bases, leaving 14 bases between them. Germline CDR1 SGHNT, CDR2 YYREEE (reference sequence). The CDR3 here is CASSFIGRVHEQFF. The CDR3 DNA follows: TGTGCCAGCAGCTTCATAGGCAGGGTCCATGAGCAGTTCTTC.

Points on this clone: Other DNA variants within this sample encode the same CDR3. The chain combines TRBV24-1 with TRBJ2-3; D not resolved. The length of the CDR3 is 19 residues. V dropped 1 base and J dropped 3 bases, with 22 bases sitting between them. Germline-derived CDR1 and CDR2 are KGHDR and SFDVKD. CDR3 residues: CATSDFGVGRSSITDTQYF. CDR3 DNA: TGTGCCACCAGTGATTTTGGGGTTGGTCGGAGTTCAATTACAGATACGCAGTATTTT.

The chain employs TRBV10-3 and TRBJ2-3; no reliable D call. Between the trimmed V and J ends, which lost 6 bases and 1 base, there was a span of 14 bases. Germline V CDR1 and CDR2: ENHRY, SYGVKD. The CDR3 is made up of 15 amino acids. CDR3 amino acids: CAISPGPRGTDTQYF. The CDR3 DNA is TGTGCCATCAGCCCTGGCCCTCGGGGCACAGATACGCAGTATTTT.

The chain combines TRBV7-9 with TRBJ1-4, with D maybe TRBD1 (5 bases). The CDR3 totals 16 residues. The germline gives CDR1 SEHNR, CDR2 FQNEAQ (reference sequence). V lost 5 bases to trimming and J lost 3 bases, with 16 bases between them. The CDR3 DNA follows: TGTGCCAGCAGCATTCTGGGCGACAGCGCTAATGAAAAACTGTTTTTT. Its protein is CASSILGDSANEKLFF.

This sequence joins TRBV18 and TRBJ1-1; no reliable D call. The CDR3 sequence is 15 residues long. V lost 6 bases and J lost 1, with 15 bases in between. CDR1 and CDR2 (germline): KGHSH, LQKENI. CDR3 in amino acids: CASSPSEVRNTEAFF. The CDR3 DNA follows: TGTGCCAGCTCCCCCTCGGAGGTGAGGAACACTGAAGCTTTCTTT. The full variable domain, completed using reference TRBV18 and TRBJ1-1, is NAGVMQNPRHLVRRRGQEARLRCSPMKGHSHVYWYRQLPEEGLKFMVYLQKENIIDESGMPKERFSAEFPKEGPSILRIQQVVRGDSAAYFCASSPSEVRNTEAFFGQGTRLTVV.

The gene calls are TRBV7-2 and TRBJ2-7; 8 nucleotides match TRBD1. In germline, CDR1 is SGHTA, CDR2 FQGNSA. Losses at the gene ends were 3 bases for V and 7 bases for J; bases not matched to a gene: 8. The length of the CDR3 is 14 residues. The CDR3 sequence is CASSFRQGKREQYF. DNA for the CDR3: TGTGCCAGCAGCTTTCGACAGGGGAAGCGGGAGCAGTACTTC.

A single count supports this clone. This chain links TRBV5-6 with TRBJ1-2; D gene ambiguous. The CDR3 is 13 residues long. V lost 1 base and J lost 4, with 8 bases in between. Germline V gene sequence: CDR1 SGHDT, CDR2 YYEEEE. CDR3 sequence: CASSLSGGYGYTF. CDR3 DNA: TGTGCCAGCAGCTTGTCGGGAGGCTATGGCTACACCTTC.

The CDR3 nucleotides read TGTGCCAGCAGCTTAGATTTTTTCGGACAGGGGGCTTACGAGCAGTACTTC. Residues: CASSLDFFGQGAYEQYF. The V call is TRBV11-2, the J call TRBJ2-7, with 11 positions matching TRBD1. Germline-derived CDR1 and CDR2 are SGHAT and FQNNGV. The CDR3 totals 17 residues. The J segment lost 4 bases and the V segment lost 0 bases, leaving 8 bases of the junction unmatched.

The chain carries TRBV4-3 and TRBJ2-1; the D gene is possibly TRBD1 (6 bases). The length of the CDR3 is 16 residues. Germline assignment: CDR1 LGHNA and CDR2 YSLEER. The ends were cut back, 0 bases at V and 1 base at J, with 10 bases in the middle. The CDR3 coding sequence is TGCGCCAGCAGCCAAGAGAAAGGGGGTTCCTACAATGAGCAGTTCTTC. This gives the protein CASSQEKGGSYNEQFF.

V usage is TRBV30 and J usage is TRBJ2-5; D is undetermined. The CDR3 has 14 amino acids. From germline, CDR1 is GTSNPN and CDR2 SVGIG (reference sequence). The V end was cut by 0 bases, the J end by 4 bases, with 12 bases between. The CDR3 DNA sequence: TGTGCCTGGAGTGTATCTAATATCCGAGAGACCCAGTACTTC. Protein product: CAWSVSNIRETQYF.

The gene calls are TRBV18 and TRBJ1-1, with 7 bases aligning to TRBD1. CDR3 length equals 13 residues. Germline values: CDR1 KGHSH, CDR2 LQKENI. Losses at the gene ends were 2 bases for V and 6 bases for J; bases not matched to a gene: 3. The CDR3 DNA sequence: TGTGCCAGCTCACCAGACAGGGCCTCTGAAGCTTTCTTT. Translating gives CASSPDRASEAFF.

CDR3: CASSVIWPNTEAFF. CDR3 sequence (DNA): TGTGCCAGTAGTGTTATTTGGCCCAACACTGAAGCTTTCTTT. The V gene is TRBV19, the J gene TRBJ1-1, with unresolved D. The V gene lost 5 bases and the J gene lost 2 bases, with 12 bases spanning the gap. The CDR3 spans 14 residues. Per the germline V gene, CDR1 is LNHDA and CDR2 is SQIVND (reference sequence).

On this clone itself: The germline gene is not matched at one end of the junction; a read error may be the cause. V is TRBV30 and J is TRBJ1-1; maybe TRBD1 (5 bases). This CDR3 contains 13 residues. Germline V gene data show CDR1 as GTSNPN and CDR2 as SVGIG (reference sequence). The CDR3 sequence: CAGREGRNTEAFF. CDR3 nucleotide sequence: TGTGCCGGGAGGGAGGGGCGGAACACTGAAGCTTTCTTT.

V usage is TRBV6-5 and J usage is TRBJ2-1; 10 nucleotides agree with TRBD2. V dropped 7 bases and J dropped 7; count of bases not matched to a gene: 7. In germline, CDR1 is MNHEY, CDR2 SVGAGI. The CDR3 has 14 amino acids. The CDR3 DNA reads TGTGCCAGCAATCCAGCGGGAGGGAAAAATGAGCAGTTCTTC. It yields the protein CASNPAGGKNEQFF.

This chain uses TRBV7-9 with TRBJ1-1; D call uncertain. This CDR3 has 16 residues. Germline V gene sequence: CDR1 SEHNR, CDR2 FQNEAQ (reference sequence). The V and J ends lost 7 bases and 0 bases respectively, with 18 bases between them. The CDR3 nucleotides read TGTGCCAGCACTCAACGTGAATTTGGGATGAACACTGAAGCTTTCTTT. This translates into CASTQREFGMNTEAFF. Filled out from reference TRBV7-9 and TRBJ1-1, the complete variable domain reads DTGVSQNPRHKITKRGQNVTFRCDPISEHNRLYWYRQTLGQGPEFLTYFQNEAQLEKSRLLSDRFSAERPKGSFSTLEIQRTEQGDSAMYLCASTQREFGMNTEAFFGQGTRLTVV.

The chain employs TRBV7-2 and TRBJ1-1; no clear D gene. CDR1 SGHTA and CDR2 FQGNSA come from the germline V gene. The CDR3 has 17 residues. The ends were cut back, 3 bases at V and 3 bases at J, with 20 bases in the middle. The CDR3 here is CASSFAMSRGWDTEAFF. The DNA of the CDR3 is TGTGCCAGCAGCTTCGCCATGAGTCGGGGTTGGGACACTGAAGCTTTCTTT.

The chain carries TRBV18 and TRBJ2-1; maybe TRBD2 (6 bases). Germline-derived CDR1 and CDR2 are KGHSH and LQKENI. V was cut by 5 bases and J by 2 bases, with 16 bases left in between. The length of the CDR3 is 16 residues. CDR3 region: CASSNTRGFPYNEQFF. CDR3 DNA: TGTGCCAGCTCAAATACCCGGGGGTTTCCCTACAATGAGCAGTTCTTC.

As concerns this clone: Other DNA sequences in this specimen translate into the identical CDR3. The J gene is TRBJ2-7, the V gene TRBV12-3 or TRBV12-4; D might be TRBD2 (5 bases). This CDR3 is 12 amino acids long. The germline V and J ends were trimmed by 3 bases and 3 bases, with 6 bases remaining between them. Here the CDR3 reads CASSFGGYEQYF. The CDR3 DNA sequence: TGTGCCAGCAGTTTTGGAGGCTACGAGCAGTACTTC.

The V and J genes are TRBV9 and TRBJ2-3, with D possibly TRBD1 on 7 matching bases. The V and J ends lost 4 bases and 7 bases respectively, with 13 bases between them. CDR1 and CDR2 (germline): SGDLS, YYNGEE. This CDR3 is built from 13 residues. CDR3 protein: CASSPQGGYTQYF. The CDR3 DNA follows: TGTGCCAGCAGCCCGCAGGGGGGATATACGCAGTATTTT.

The gene calls are TRBV9 and TRBJ1-5, with D uncertain. Germline lookup yields CDR1 SGDLS and CDR2 YYNGEE. V was cut by 0 bases and J by 4 bases, with 5 bases left in between. The CDR3 is 13 amino acids. As DNA, the CDR3 is TGTGCCAGCAGCGTAGGACTGAATCAGCCCCAGCATTTT. Translated, it gives CASSVGLNQPQHF. The full variable domain, rest sourced from reference TRBV9 and TRBJ1-5, is DSGVTQTPKHLITATGQRVTLRCSPRSGDLSVYWYQQSLDQGLQFLIQYYNGEERAKGNILERFSAQQFPDLHSELNLSSLELGDSALYFCASSVGLNQPQHFGDGTRLSIL.

This sequence joins TRBV28 and TRBJ1-5, with 9 bases identical to TRBD1. Trimming cost V 9 bases and J 1 base; bases outside gene matches: 10. The CDR3 spans 16 residues. From germline, CDR1 is MDHEN and CDR2 SYDVKM. The CDR3 reads CASDRGFSLSNQPQHF. CDR3 nucleotide sequence: TGTGCCAGTGACAGGGGGTTCAGCCTAAGCAATCAGCCCCAGCATTTT.

The rearrangement joins TRBV10-3 to TRBJ1-2; no reliable D call. V lost 5 bases and J lost 6, with 25 bases in between. Looked up from germline, CDR1 is ENHRY and CDR2 is SYGVKD. This CDR3 comprises 17 residues. CDR3 DNA: TGTGCCATCAGTCCCGGGCCAGAACTCATTGCTAGGGATGGCTACACCTTC. Protein product: CAISPGPELIARDGYTF.

V gene TRBV28 combines with J gene TRBJ1-2; 7 nucleotides align to TRBD1. The junction had 17 bases not matched to a gene; V was cut back by 9 bases and J by 4 bases. The CDR3 length is 16 residues. The germline V gene has CDR1 MDHEN and CDR2 SYDVKM. The CDR3 bases are TGTGCCAGTTCCGGGGAGGCGCCGGGACAGCGCTATGGCTACACCTTC. Its protein product is CASSGEAPGQRYGYTF.

This rearrangement joins TRBV7-9 to TRBJ2-1; TRBD2 agrees at 11 bases. The CDR3 spans 14 residues. The trim removed 7 bases at V and 6 bases at J, leaving 5 bases unmatched. The germline gives CDR1 SEHNR, CDR2 FQNEAQ (reference sequence). Here the CDR3 reads CASKGTSGINEQFF. In nucleotides, the CDR3 is TGTGCCAGCAAGGGGACTAGCGGAATCAATGAGCAGTTCTTC.

This chain links TRBV29-1 with TRBJ2-5, with 11 bases lining up with TRBD1. With V trimmed by 5 bases and J by 2 bases, 1 base remained unmatched. The CDR3 length is 13 residues. Germline CDR1 SQVTM, CDR2 ANQGSEA. The CDR3, as DNA: TGCAGCGTTCGGGACAGGGGGCAAGAGACCCAGTACTTC. Translating it yields CSVRDRGQETQYF.

This rearrangement joins TRBV27 to TRBJ2-7, with D tentatively TRBD1 (6 bases). CDR1 MNHEY and CDR2 SMNVEV come from the germline V gene (reference sequence). V was shortened by 4 bases and J by 3 bases, with 13 bases between the two germline ends. The length of the CDR3 is 14 residues. The CDR3 reads CASSWGQGYYEQYF. Here the CDR3 DNA reads TGTGCCAGCAGTTGGGGACAAGGGTACTACGAGCAGTACTTC.

V usage is TRBV6-6 and J usage is TRBJ2-7; D might be TRBD1 (5 bases). The CDR3 consists of 13 residues. V gave up 3 bases and J gave up 2 bases, with 8 bases separating them. In germline, CDR1 is MNHNY, CDR2 SVGAGI (reference sequence). The CDR3 is CASSYKGAYEQYF. Written as DNA, the CDR3 is TGTGCCAGCAGTTATAAAGGGGCCTACGAGCAGTACTTC.

The chain employs TRBV2 and TRBJ2-1; 9 bases line up with TRBD1. Germline V gene sequence: CDR1 SNHLY, CDR2 FYNNEI. The CDR3 has 16 residues. V lost 1 base, J lost 3 bases, and 4 bases stayed unmatched. This chain's CDR3 is CASSEGQGVSYNEQFF. CDR3 DNA sequence: TGTGCCAGCAGTGAAGGACAGGGGGTCAGCTACAATGAGCAGTTCTTC. The entire variable domain, with the rest obtained from reference TRBV2 and TRBJ2-1, is as follows: EPEVTQTPSHQVTQMGQEVILRCVPISNHLYFYWYRQILGQKVEFLVSFYNNEISEKSEIFDDQFSVERPDGSNFTLKIRSTKLEDSAMYFCASSEGQGVSYNEQFFGPGTRLTVL.

This clone was seen once. The chain links TRBV27 to TRBJ1-4, with D uncertain. Trimming pared 6 bases from V and 1 base from J, leaving 9 bases between. Germline V gene lookup returns CDR1 MNHEY and CDR2 SMNVEV (reference sequence). This CDR3 has 14 amino acids. The CDR3 nucleotides are TGTGCCAGCAGAGGGCTCGGAACTAATGAAAAACTGTTTTTT. Translation gives CASRGLGTNEKLFF.

This chain joins TRBV24-1 and TRBJ1-2; D is possibly TRBD1 (6 bases). Germline V gene lookup returns CDR1 KGHDR and CDR2 SFDVKD. The CDR3 covers 12 residues. V lost 7 bases to trimming and J lost 5 bases, with 10 bases between them. The CDR3 protein is CATSRGGYGYTF. DNA for the CDR3: TGTGCCACCAGCCGAGGGGGGTATGGCTACACCTTC.